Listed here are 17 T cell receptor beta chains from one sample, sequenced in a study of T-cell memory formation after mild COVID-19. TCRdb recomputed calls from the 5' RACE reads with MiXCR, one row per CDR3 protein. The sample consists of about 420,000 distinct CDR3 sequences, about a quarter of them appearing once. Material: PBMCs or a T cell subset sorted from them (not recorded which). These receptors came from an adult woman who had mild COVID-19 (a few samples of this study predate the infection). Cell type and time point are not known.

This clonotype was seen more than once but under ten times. The CDR3 bases are TGTGCCAGCAGCTTTTTCGGACTAGGAGAGACCCAGTACTTC. Protein sequence: CASSFFGLGETQYF. The V call is TRBV7-2, the J call TRBJ2-5; 7 positions agree with TRBD2. CDR3 length: 14 amino acids. Germline values: CDR1 SGHTA, CDR2 FQGNSA. The trim removed 3 bases at V and 4 bases at J, leaving 5 bases unmatched.

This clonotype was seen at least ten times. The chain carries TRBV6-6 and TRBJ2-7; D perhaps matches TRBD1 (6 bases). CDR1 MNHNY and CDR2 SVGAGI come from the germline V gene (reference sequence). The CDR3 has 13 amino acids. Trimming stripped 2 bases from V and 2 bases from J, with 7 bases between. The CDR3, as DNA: TGTGCCAGCAGTTACGGGGGCCCCTACGAGCAGTACTTC. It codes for CASSYGGPYEQYF.

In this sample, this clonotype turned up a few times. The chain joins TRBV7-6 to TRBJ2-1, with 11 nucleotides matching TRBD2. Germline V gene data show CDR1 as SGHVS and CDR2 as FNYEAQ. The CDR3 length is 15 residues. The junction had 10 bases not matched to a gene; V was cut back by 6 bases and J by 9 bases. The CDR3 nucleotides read TGTGCCAGCAGTATTTTTAGCGGGAGGGGAATTGAGCAGTTCTTC. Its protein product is CASSIFSGRGIEQFF.

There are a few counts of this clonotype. CDR3 in amino acids: CSVEGSQGEQYF. Here the CDR3 DNA reads TGCAGCGTTGAAGGGTCGCAGGGCGAGCAGTACTTC. The chain uses TRBV29-1 and TRBJ2-7, with D maybe TRBD1 (5 bases). Trimming removed 1 base from V and 6 bases from J, with 10 bases in between. Germline V gene sequence: CDR1 SQVTM, CDR2 ANQGSEA. This CDR3 spans 12 amino acids.

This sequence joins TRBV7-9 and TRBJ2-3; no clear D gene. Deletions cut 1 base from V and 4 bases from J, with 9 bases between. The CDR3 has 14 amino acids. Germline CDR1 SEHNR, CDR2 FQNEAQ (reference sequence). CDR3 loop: CASSLGIAPDTQYF. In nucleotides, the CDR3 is TGTGCCAGCAGCTTAGGGATCGCCCCAGATACGCAGTATTTT. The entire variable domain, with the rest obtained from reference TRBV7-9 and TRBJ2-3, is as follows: DTGVSQNPRHKITKRGQNVTFRCDPISEHNRLYWYRQTLGQGPEFLTYFQNEAQLEKSRLLSDRFSAERPKGSFSTLEIQRTEQGDSAMYLCASSLGIAPDTQYFGPGTRLTVL.

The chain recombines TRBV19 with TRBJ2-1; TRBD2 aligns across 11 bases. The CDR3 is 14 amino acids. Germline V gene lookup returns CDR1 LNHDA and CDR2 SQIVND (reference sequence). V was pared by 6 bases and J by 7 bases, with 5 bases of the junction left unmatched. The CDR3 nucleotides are TGTGCCAGTAGCATTACTAGCGGGAGTAATGAGCAGTTCTTC. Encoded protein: CASSITSGSNEQFF.

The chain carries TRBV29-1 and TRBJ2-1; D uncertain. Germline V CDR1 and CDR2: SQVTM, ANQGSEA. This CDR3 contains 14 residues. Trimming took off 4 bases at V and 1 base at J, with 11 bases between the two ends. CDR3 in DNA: TGCAGCGTTGTAACCCTCCGATCCTACAATGAGCAGTTCTTC. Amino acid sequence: CSVVTLRSYNEQFF.

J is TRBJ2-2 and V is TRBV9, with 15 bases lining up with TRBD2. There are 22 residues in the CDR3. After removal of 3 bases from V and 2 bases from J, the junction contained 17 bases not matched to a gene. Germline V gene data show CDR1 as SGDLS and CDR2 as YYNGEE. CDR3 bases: TGTGCCAGCAGCGAGAGTCTAGGGACTAGCGGGAGGACCGACTCTAACACCGGGGAGCTGTTTTTT. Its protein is CASSESLGTSGRTDSNTGELFF.

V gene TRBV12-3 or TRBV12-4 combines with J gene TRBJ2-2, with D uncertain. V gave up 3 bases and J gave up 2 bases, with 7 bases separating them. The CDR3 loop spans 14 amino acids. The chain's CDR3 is CASSFGINTGELFF. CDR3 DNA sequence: TGTGCCAGCAGTTTTGGAATTAACACCGGGGAGCTGTTTTTT.

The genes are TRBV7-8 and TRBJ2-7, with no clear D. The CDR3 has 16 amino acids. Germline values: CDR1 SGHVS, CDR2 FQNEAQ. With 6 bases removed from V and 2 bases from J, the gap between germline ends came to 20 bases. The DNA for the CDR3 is TGTGCCAGCAGTTTTCGACATGACTCGCCTGCCTACGAGCAGTACTTC. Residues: CASSFRHDSPAYEQYF. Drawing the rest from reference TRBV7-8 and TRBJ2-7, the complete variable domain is GAGVSQSPRYKVAKRGQDVALRCDPISGHVSLFWYQQALGQGPEFLTYFQNEAQLDKSGLPSDRFFAERPEGSVSTLKIQRTQQEDSAVYLCASSFRHDSPAYEQYFGPGTRLTVT.

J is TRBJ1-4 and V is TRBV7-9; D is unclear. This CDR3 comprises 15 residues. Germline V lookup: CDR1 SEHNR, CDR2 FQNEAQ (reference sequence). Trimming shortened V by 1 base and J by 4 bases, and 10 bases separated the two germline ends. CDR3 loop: CASSLGGIVNEKLFF. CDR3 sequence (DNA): TGTGCCAGCAGCTTAGGCGGAATTGTTAATGAAAAACTGTTTTTT.

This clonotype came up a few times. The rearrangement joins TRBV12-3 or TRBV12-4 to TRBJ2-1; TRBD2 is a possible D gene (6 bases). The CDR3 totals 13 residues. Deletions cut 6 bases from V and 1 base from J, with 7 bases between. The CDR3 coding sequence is TGTGCCAGCAGGCGGGATTCCTACAATGAGCAGTTCTTC. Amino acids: CASRRDSYNEQFF.

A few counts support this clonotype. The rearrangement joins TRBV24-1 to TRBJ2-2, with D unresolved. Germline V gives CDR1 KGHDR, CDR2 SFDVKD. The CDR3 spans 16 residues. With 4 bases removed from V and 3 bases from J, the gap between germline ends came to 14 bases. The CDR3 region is CATSDPRQPYTGELFF. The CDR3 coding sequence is TGTGCCACCAGTGACCCGAGACAACCTTACACCGGGGAGCTGTTTTTT.

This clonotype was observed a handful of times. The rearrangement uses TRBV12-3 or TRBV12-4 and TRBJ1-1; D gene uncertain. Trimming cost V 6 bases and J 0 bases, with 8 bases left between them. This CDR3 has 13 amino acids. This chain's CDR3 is CASSRLLNTEAFF. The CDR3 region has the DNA TGTGCCAGCAGCCGCCTCTTGAACACTGAAGCTTTCTTT.

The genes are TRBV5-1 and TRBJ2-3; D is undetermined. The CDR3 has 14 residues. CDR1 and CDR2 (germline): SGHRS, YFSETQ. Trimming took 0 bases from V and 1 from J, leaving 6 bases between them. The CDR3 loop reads CASSLEARTDTQYF. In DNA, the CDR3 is TGCGCCAGCAGCTTGGAAGCACGCACAGATACGCAGTATTTT.

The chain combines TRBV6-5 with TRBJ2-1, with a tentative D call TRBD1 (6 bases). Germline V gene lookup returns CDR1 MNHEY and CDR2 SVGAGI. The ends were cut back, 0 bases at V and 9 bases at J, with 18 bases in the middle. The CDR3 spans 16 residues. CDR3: CASSYSFGTPPVEQFF. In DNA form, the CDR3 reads TGTGCCAGCAGTTACTCGTTTGGGACACCCCCTGTTGAGCAGTTCTTC.

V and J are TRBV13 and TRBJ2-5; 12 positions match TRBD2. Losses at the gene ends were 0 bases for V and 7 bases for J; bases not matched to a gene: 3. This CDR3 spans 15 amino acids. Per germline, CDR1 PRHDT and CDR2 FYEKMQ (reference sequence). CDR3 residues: CASSLGTSGRGTQYF. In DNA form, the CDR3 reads TGTGCCAGCAGCTTAGGGACTAGCGGGAGAGGGACCCAGTACTTC.